Listed below are T cell receptor beta chains from one sample, sequenced in a study of regulatory dendritic cells for organ transplantation. Clones were sequenced by immunoSEQ multiplex PCR, and TCRdb holds only the in-frame ones, with some missing. The data hold around 20,000 clones, with roughly 69% observed a single time. The specimen sequenced was memory CD4+ T cells from blood. These receptor sequences come from a human donor in good health. CDR3s include the opening cysteine and the closing phenylalanine or tryptophan. A D gene is named only where the DNA matches it firmly. Clone size, where shown, is once, few, many, or a class for clones that have expanded.

>NA|NA|TRBJ1-5|TRBV7-8
TGTGCCAGCAGCCCAGGCGGGGGCTATCAGCCCCAGCATTTT
CASSPGGGYQPQHF
>NA|TRBD1|TRBJ1-2|TRBV5-6
TGTGCCAGCAGCTCTTCCGGGACAGGAGTTAACTATGGCTACACCTTC
CASSSSGTGVNYGYTF
>NA|NA|TRBJ2-3|TRBV15
TGTGCCACCGCTGATTTAGTGACCGGGGGCACAGATACGCAGTATTTT
CATADLVTGGTDTQYF
>NA|TRBD1|TRBJ2-7|TRBV6-5
TGTGCCAGCGCGGCGGGACAGGGGTATAACGAGCAGTACTTC
CASAAGQGYNEQYF
>few|NA|TRBJ2-6|TRBV7-2
TGTGCCAGCAGCTTCGGCGGGGCTCTTGGGGCCAACGTCCTGACTTTC
CASSFGGALGANVLTF
>NA|NA|TRBJ2-7|TRBV2
TGTGCCACCAAAGACAGTCTCAACTCCTACGAGCAGTACTTC
CATKDSLNSYEQYF
>few|TRBD1|TRBJ1-6|TRBV2
TGTGCCAGCAGTATAGACAGGGGACATTCACCCCTCCACTTT
CASSIDRGHSPLHF
>few|TRBD1|TRBJ1-3|TRBV5-4
TGTGCCAGCAGCTTGGGTCTGGGACAGGGGACTGGAAACACCATATATTTT
CASSLGLGQGTGNTIYF
>NA|TRBD1|TRBJ1-2|TRBV5-1
TGCGCCAGCAGCTTGGCAAGGGACAGGGGAGGCTACACCTTC
CASSLARDRGGYTF
>NA|TRBD1|TRBJ2-7|TRBV2
TGTGCCAGCAGGCTCGACAGGGAGACTCCCGAGCAGTACTTC
CASRLDRETPEQYF
>once|NA|TRBJ1-1|TRBV4-1
TGCGCCAGCAGCCAACTAGGTCCGGACACTGAAGCTTTCTTT
CASSQLGPDTEAFF
>NA|NA|TRBJ2-3|TRBV6-5
TGTGCCAGCAGTTACTCATCAGGGCCAGGCGCAGATACGCAGTATTTT
CASSYSSGPGADTQYF
>NA|NA|TRBJ2-2|TRBV5-1
TGCGCCAGCAGCTACCAGGGGGGTGACACCGGGGAGCTGTTTTTT
CASSYQGGDTGELFF
>NA|NA|TRBJ2-7|TRBV27
TGTGCCAGCAGTCCAACTTCAACCGAGCAGTACTTC
CASSPTSTEQYF
>NA|NA|TRBJ2-7|TRBV7-2
TGTGCCAGCAGCTTATATTCAGGGTCTAGGAACGAGCAGTACTTC
CASSLYSGSRNEQYF
>NA|TRBD1|TRBJ2-1|TRBV27
TGTGCCAGCAGTGCCGGGACAGGGCTGTACAATGAGCAGTTCTTC
CASSAGTGLYNEQFF
>NA|TRBD1|TRBJ1-5|TRBV11-2
TGTGCCAGCAGCCCGAACACCGGACAGGGGGCTCAGCCCCAGCATTTT
CASSPNTGQGAQPQHF
>NA|TRBD1|TRBJ2-2|TRBV27
TGTGCCAGCAGTCGACAGGGATCCACCGGGGAGCTGTTTTTT
CASSRQGSTGELFF
>NA|TRBD2|TRBJ2-1|TRBV29-1
TGCAGCGTTGAAGCCTTAGCGGGGGCCTACAATGAGCAGTTCTTC
CSVEALAGAYNEQFF
>NA|TRBD1|TRBJ1-5|TRBV5-1
TGCGCCAGCAGCATAGGGACAGGGGGTCCCCTGAATCAGCCCCAGCATTTT
CASSIGTGGPLNQPQHF
>NA|NA|TRBJ2-1|TRBV14
TGTGCCAGCAGGCTACAGGGATACAATGAGCAGTTCTTC
CASRLQGYNEQFF
>NA|TRBD2|TRBJ2-4|TRBV18
TGTGCCAGCTCACCACCGGTATTAGCGGGGGTGAACATTCAGTACTTC
CASSPPVLAGVNIQYF
>NA|NA|TRBJ2-7|TRBV7-2
TGTGCCAGCAGCGCCGGTTCAAGCGAGCAGTACTTC
CASSAGSSEQYF
>NA|TRBD1|TRBJ2-7|TRBV5-1
TGCGCCAGCAGAAACAGGGGCCGGGAGCAGTACTTC
CASRNRGREQYF
>NA|NA|TRBJ1-5|TRBV6-6
TGTGCCAGCAGCGTCTCTTATCAGCCCCAGCATTTT
CASSVSYQPQHF
>NA|TRBD2|TRBJ2-3|TRBV20-1
TGCAGTGCTTCCCCCCAGCGGGGGGAGTATTTT
CSASPQRGEYF
>NA|NA|TRBJ2-3|TRBV5-6
TGTGCCAGCACCGGACTACCCCTGGATACGCAGTATTTT
CASTGLPLDTQYF
>NA|NA|TRBJ1-1|TRBV5-1
TGCGCCAGCAGAAGGGGGAGGGCAGACAACACTGAAGCTTTCTTT
CASRRGRADNTEAFF
>NA|TRBD1|TRBJ1-3|TRBV10-3
TGTGCCATCAGTGTCGACAGGGATAACACCATATATTTT
CAISVDRDNTIYF